The 32 T cell receptor beta chains below all came from one sample that was sequenced in a study of early T cells in non-severe SARS-CoV-2 infection. TCRdb re-derived calls from the 5' RACE reads in MiXCR, one entry per CDR3 protein. The table records 75,000 to 95,000 distinct CDR3 sequences, 16% of them present only once. The material sequenced was whole blood, taken at baseline. These receptors all stem from an adult who was a healthcare worker with PCR-confirmed SARS-CoV-2 infection or an uninfected control (not recorded which).

This clonotype has a handful of counts. The chain is built from TRBV20-1 and TRBJ2-3; possible D gene TRBD2, 5 bases. The CDR3 runs to 15 residues. CDR1 and CDR2 from the germline V gene are DFQATT and SNEGSKA (reference sequence). V dropped 7 bases and J dropped 5 bases, with 22 bases sitting between them. The CDR3 DNA is TGCAGTGTACGTGACCGGCCCCGGGCGGGAGATACGCAGTATTTT. This codes for CSVRDRPRAGDTQYF.

The chain combines TRBV6-6 with TRBJ1-3; D gene uncertain. The V and J ends lost 2 bases and 8 bases respectively, with 4 bases between them. The CDR3 spans 11 residues. Germline lookup yields CDR1 MNHNY and CDR2 SVGAGI (reference sequence). Written as DNA, the CDR3 is TGTGCCAGCAGTTACATGGACACCATATATTTT. Translation gives CASSYMDTIYF.

In its sample, this clonotype was seen a few times. The CDR3 coding sequence is TGTGCCAGCAGCTTAGAACCTTCGGGGCGGGAGCAGTACTTC. Its protein is CASSLEPSGREQYF. The chain couples TRBV11-2 to TRBJ2-7; D is possibly TRBD1 or TRBD2 (5 bases each). V was clipped by 0 bases and J by 7 bases, with 13 bases between them. Per the germline V gene, CDR1 is SGHAT and CDR2 is FQNNGV. The CDR3 is 14 amino acids.

This clonotype appeared many times. The chain has TRBV28 and TRBJ1-1; no clear D. This CDR3 region has 11 residues. Germline CDR1 and CDR2: MDHEN and SYDVKM. Trimming removed 8 bases at V and 11 bases at J, with 15 bases between. In nucleotides, the CDR3 is TGTGCCAGCCATGGCGGCTCCTTCGCTTTCTTT. Amino acids: CASHGGSFAFF.

The V and J genes are TRBV20-1 and TRBJ2-3; D uncertain. V was trimmed by 3 bases and J by 5 bases, leaving 9 bases between them. Germline assignment: CDR1 DFQATT and CDR2 SNEGSKA (reference sequence). The CDR3 is made up of 12 amino acids. CDR3 bases: TGCAGTGCTAGGACTTCAGGAGATACGCAGTATTTT. Amino acid sequence: CSARTSGDTQYF.

The chain has TRBV5-1 and TRBJ2-7; 10 bases match TRBD1. Unmatched junction bases numbered 10, after V lost 1 base and J lost 6 bases. The CDR3 length is 16 residues. Looked up from germline, CDR1 is SGHRS and CDR2 is YFSETQ. CDR3 region: CASSLRDRGIPGEQYF. CDR3 nucleotide sequence: TGCGCCAGCAGCTTGAGGGACAGGGGAATCCCCGGCGAGCAGTACTTC. The variable domain in full, with the rest retrieved from reference TRBV5-1 and TRBJ2-7, is KAGVTQTPRYLIKTRGQQVTLSCSPISGHRSVSWYQQTPGQGLQFLFEYFSETQRNKGNFPGRFSGRQFSNSRSEMNVSTLELGDSALYLCASSLRDRGIPGEQYFGPGTRLTVT.

The table lists this clonotype with a few counts. V is TRBV28 and J is TRBJ1-4; TRBD1 is a possible D gene (6 bases). The V and J ends lost 3 bases and 8 bases respectively, with 19 bases between them. The CDR3 runs 16 residues. Germline CDR1 reads MDHEN; CDR2 reads SYDVKM. CDR3 region: CASSLVFRGSAEKLFF. The CDR3 DNA is TGTGCCAGCAGTTTGGTTTTCAGGGGCTCGGCGGAAAAACTGTTTTTT. Full variable domain (rest looked up from reference TRBV28 and TRBJ1-4): DVKVTQSSRYLVKRTGEKVFLECVQDMDHENMFWYRQDPGLGLRLIYFSYDVKMKEKGDIPEGYSVSREKKERFSLILESASTNQTSMYLCASSLVFRGSAEKLFFGSGTQLSVL.

This chain connects TRBV6-2 or TRBV6-3 to TRBJ2-4; weak D call: TRBD2 (6 bases). The germline V gene encodes CDR1 MNHEY and CDR2 SVGEGT. V lost 0 bases, J lost 0 bases, and 15 bases lay in between. This CDR3 has 18 amino acids. The CDR3 sequence: CASSYSSGAGPAKNIQYF. The DNA for the CDR3 is TGTGCCAGCAGTTACTCCTCGGGAGCGGGTCCAGCCAAAAACATTCAGTACTTC.

V and J are TRBV7-2 and TRBJ2-1; possibly TRBD2 for D (6 bases). V was pared by 4 bases and J by 0 bases, with 13 bases between. This CDR3 has 16 amino acids. CDR1 is SGHTA and CDR2 is FQGNSA in the germline V gene. The CDR3 spells CASSYWGESSYNEQFF. Written as DNA, the CDR3 is TGTGCCAGCAGCTACTGGGGGGAAAGCTCCTACAATGAGCAGTTCTTC.

V and J are TRBV11-2 and TRBJ2-7; 8 nucleotides align to TRBD1. Germline loops: CDR1 SGHAT, CDR2 FQNNGV. Trimming took 1 base from V and 3 from J; bases not matched to a gene: 8. CDR3 length: 16 amino acids. The CDR3 reads CASSLGPQGAGYEQYF. The CDR3 DNA follows: TGTGCCAGCAGCTTAGGCCCGCAGGGGGCTGGCTACGAGCAGTACTTC. Supplemented by reference TRBV11-2 and TRBJ2-7, the full variable domain reads EAGVAQSPRYKIIEKRQSVAFWCNPISGHATLYWYQQILGQGPKLLIQFQNNGVVDDSQLPKDRFSAERLKGVDSTLKIQPAKLEDSAVYLCASSLGPQGAGYEQYFGPGTRLTVT.

The rearrangement uses TRBV12-3 or TRBV12-4 and TRBJ2-2, with D unclear. V was shortened by 1 base and J by 3 bases, with 6 bases between the two germline ends. This CDR3 is built from 14 residues. As DNA, the CDR3 is TGTGCCAGCAGTTTAGTGGAATACACCGGGGAGCTGTTTTTT. Its protein is CASSLVEYTGELFF.

The chain employs TRBV7-8 and TRBJ2-5; tentatively, D is TRBD2 (6 bases). Trimming cost V 4 bases and J 5 bases, with 20 bases left between them. This CDR3 is 16 amino acids long. Germline V CDR1 and CDR2: SGHVS, FQNEAQ. The DNA for the CDR3 is TGTGCCAGCAGCTCACGATATCCTGGGGGAGGCGAGACCCAGTACTTC. It specifies CASSSRYPGGGETQYF.

This clonotype was seen only a few times. This chain links TRBV20-1 with TRBJ2-5; the D gene is possibly TRBD2 (5 bases). This CDR3 is 12 amino acids long. Deletions cut 3 bases from V and 3 bases from J, with 8 bases between. CDR1 and CDR2 (germline): DFQATT, SNEGSKA (reference sequence). CDR3: CSARGDKETQYF. DNA for the CDR3: TGCAGTGCTAGGGGAGACAAAGAGACCCAGTACTTC.

This clonotype was observed a handful of times. The chain joins TRBV10-3 to TRBJ1-6; D not certain. The ends were cut back, 7 bases at V and 5 bases at J, with 9 bases in the middle. The CDR3 is 13 residues long. The germline CDR1 and CDR2 sequences are ENHRY and SYGVKD. CDR3 sequence (DNA): TGTGCCATCAAGGGCAGCAATAATTCACCCCTCCACTTT. It encodes CAIKGSNNSPLHF.

The chain combines TRBV7-2 with TRBJ2-3; 7 nucleotides line up with TRBD2. The CDR3 covers 13 residues. The germline CDR1 and CDR2 sequences are SGHTA and FQGNSA. Losses at the gene ends were 5 bases for V and 13 bases for J; bases not matched to a gene: 12. The CDR3 sequence is CASSKKSGIFEYF. CDR3 DNA sequence: TGTGCCAGCAGCAAAAAAAGCGGGATCTTCGAGTATTTT.

This clonotype showed up just a few times. This sequence joins TRBV23-1 and TRBJ2-7; maybe TRBD1 (6 bases). TRBV23-1 is filed as an ORF, its function uncertain. The V end was cut by 4 bases, the J end by 2 bases, with 9 bases between. The CDR3 has 13 residues. The CDR3 loop is CASSLTGTYEQYF. Here the CDR3 DNA reads TGCGCCAGCAGTCTTACAGGGACCTACGAGCAGTACTTC.

This clonotype was found many times. J is TRBJ2-5 and V is TRBV20-1, with D possibly being TRBD1 or TRBD2 (5 bases each). The CDR3 is made up of 12 amino acids. The V gene lost 7 bases and the J gene lost 2 bases, with 11 bases spanning the gap. Per germline, CDR1 DFQATT and CDR2 SNEGSKA (reference sequence). CDR3 in DNA: TGCAGTGTTGGGACGCAGCAAGAGACCCAGTACTTC. As protein: CSVGTQQETQYF.

This rearrangement joins TRBV5-4 to TRBJ1-2; 7 nucleotides align to TRBD1. Looked up from germline, CDR1 is SGHNT and CDR2 is YYREEE (reference sequence). V trimming: 4 bases; J trimming: 8 bases; junction bases outside the gene matches: 8. The length of the CDR3 is 13 residues. DNA for the CDR3: TGTGCCAGCAGCGTCACAGGGGTTGAGGGCTACACCTTC. It translates to CASSVTGVEGYTF. Together with reference TRBV5-4 and TRBJ1-2, the CDR3 gives the full variable domain: ETGVTQSPTHLIKTRGQQVTLRCSSQSGHNTVSWYQQALGQGPQFIFQYYREEENGRGNFPPRFSGLQFPNYSSELNVNALELDDSALYLCASSVTGVEGYTFGSGTRLTVV.

J is TRBJ1-2 and V is TRBV5-1, with 7 positions matching TRBD1. The trim removed 6 bases at V and 3 bases at J, leaving 11 bases unmatched. Germline CDR1 is SGHRS and CDR2 is YFSETQ. The CDR3 loop spans 15 amino acids. For the CDR3, the DNA is TGCGCCAGCACCGAAGGGACAGAACCCTACTATGGCTACACCTTC. Residues: CASTEGTEPYYGYTF.

This clonotype was seen only a few times. V is TRBV24-1 and J is TRBJ2-7, with 8 bases lining up with TRBD1. The CDR3 runs to 15 residues. Looked up from germline, CDR1 is KGHDR and CDR2 is SFDVKD. The V and J ends lost 4 bases and 1 base, in that order; junction bases with no gene match: 5. Here the CDR3 DNA reads TGTGCCACCAGTGACAGGGGGCGGTCTTCCTACGAGCAGTACTTC. Protein: CATSDRGRSSYEQYF.

This clonotype was seen only a few times. The rearrangement links TRBV4-1 to TRBJ2-7; unclear D gene. Looked up from germline, CDR1 is MGHRA and CDR2 is YSYEKL. The V end was cut by 4 bases, the J end by 1 base, with 8 bases between. The CDR3 is 13 residues long. This chain's CDR3 is CASSLVASYEQYF. CDR3 DNA sequence: TGCGCCAGCAGCCTGGTGGCGTCCTACGAGCAGTACTTC.

CDR3 residues: CASSEDTGSNTQHF. The CDR3 bases are TGTGCCAGCAGTGAGGACACCGGATCAAATACCCAGCATTTT. The genes are TRBV2 and TRBJ1-5; maybe TRBD1 (5 bases). Trimming left V 3 bases short and J 11 bases short, with 17 bases between. CDR3 size: 14 residues. Germline values: CDR1 SNHLY, CDR2 FYNNEI.

This clonotype was recorded at least ten times. This chain uses TRBV28 with TRBJ2-7; 7 nucleotides match TRBD2. V dropped 6 bases and J dropped 5; count of bases not matched to a gene: 7. CDR3 length: 13 amino acids. In germline, CDR1 is MDHEN, CDR2 SYDVKM. The CDR3 bases are TGTGCCAGCAGCCCACTAGCGCGCCACGAGCAGTACTTC. The encoded protein is CASSPLARHEQYF. Looking up the rest from reference TRBV28 and TRBJ2-7 gives the full variable domain: DVKVTQSSRYLVKRTGEKVFLECVQDMDHENMFWYRQDPGLGLRLIYFSYDVKMKEKGDIPEGYSVSREKKERFSLILESASTNQTSMYLCASSPLARHEQYFGPGTRLTVT.

This chain links TRBV30 with TRBJ2-3; D is tentatively TRBD1 or TRBD2 (5 bases each). Germline CDR1 is GTSNPN and CDR2 is SVGIG (reference sequence). The length of the CDR3 is 15 residues. V lost 5 bases to trimming and J lost 3 bases, with 18 bases between them. CDR3 protein: CAWDIGTQSTDTQYF. The DNA of the CDR3 is TGTGCCTGGGATATCGGGACGCAGTCAACAGATACGCAGTATTTT.

This clonotype turned up a few times. The chain has TRBV6-2 or TRBV6-3 and TRBJ2-2; D is possibly TRBD1 (6 bases). V gave up 3 bases and J gave up 5 bases, with 13 bases separating them. From germline, CDR1 is MNHEY and CDR2 SVGEGT. CDR3 length: 15 amino acids. The CDR3 sequence is CASSYILQGTGELFF. In nucleotides, the CDR3 is TGTGCCAGCAGTTATATCTTACAGGGAACCGGGGAGCTGTTTTTT.

This clonotype appeared many times. V usage is TRBV5-1 and J usage is TRBJ2-7; 12 nucleotides match TRBD2. The germline gives CDR1 SGHRS, CDR2 YFSETQ. The length of the CDR3 is 20 residues. V was pared by 4 bases and J by 3 bases, with 20 bases of the junction left unmatched. CDR3 protein: CASSTQLTSGRAGYDYEQYF. The CDR3 DNA reads TGCGCCAGCAGCACCCAGCTGACTAGCGGGAGAGCGGGGTACGACTACGAGCAGTACTTC.

This clonotype was seen more than once but under ten times. The V and J genes are TRBV19 and TRBJ2-3; the D gene is possibly TRBD2 (5 bases). V was pared by 5 bases and J by 6 bases, with 18 bases between. Germline V gene lookup returns CDR1 LNHDA and CDR2 SQIVND (reference sequence). This CDR3 is 15 amino acids long. The CDR3 loop is CASSGPRAEWDTQYF. CDR3 bases: TGTGCCAGTAGTGGCCCGAGGGCCGAATGGGATACGCAGTATTTT.

This clonotype was recorded at least ten times. This chain joins TRBV14 and TRBJ2-1, with D perhaps TRBD2 (7 bases). CDR1 SGHDN and CDR2 FVKESK come from the germline V gene. The CDR3 contains 16 residues. Trimming stripped 0 bases from V and 0 bases from J, with 9 bases between. CDR3 DNA: TGTGCCAGCAGCCAAGAGCGGGGGCTCTCCTACAATGAGCAGTTCTTC. It yields the protein CASSQERGLSYNEQFF.

J is TRBJ1-5 and V is TRBV11-2; 8 bases fit TRBD1. The germline gives CDR1 SGHAT, CDR2 FQNNGV. This CDR3 is 15 amino acids long. V was clipped by 1 base and J by 5 bases; unmatched bases: 4. CDR3 sequence: CASSLGTGLDQPQHF. DNA of the CDR3: TGTGCCAGCAGCTTAGGGACAGGGCTTGATCAGCCCCAGCATTTT.

The chain uses TRBV10-2 and TRBJ2-2; D remains ambiguous. From germline, CDR1 is WSHSY and CDR2 SAAADI. The V end lost 2 bases, the J end lost 7 bases, and 2 bases lay between the germline ends. There are 11 residues in the CDR3. CDR3 sequence: CASSEIGELFF. The CDR3 DNA follows: TGCGCCAGCAGTGAGATCGGGGAGCTGTTTTTT.

This clonotype was counted many times. The DNA for the CDR3 is TGCGCCAGCAGCCGTAACAGAGATGGGGATGAGCAGTTCTTC. Protein product: CASSRNRDGDEQFF. The V gene is TRBV4-1, the J gene TRBJ2-1; D gene unclear. The V gene lost 4 bases and the J gene lost 8 bases, with 15 bases spanning the gap. The CDR3 covers 14 residues. Germline V gene sequence: CDR1 MGHRA, CDR2 YSYEKL.

This clonotype was found a few times. V usage is TRBV18 and J usage is TRBJ1-5; D not resolved. Germline CDR1 is KGHSH and CDR2 is LQKENI. Trimming removed 5 bases at V and 6 bases at J, with 11 bases between. The CDR3 spans 13 residues. CDR3 residues: CASSGISTQPQHF. The CDR3 DNA reads TGTGCCAGCTCAGGAATTTCTACTCAGCCCCAGCATTTT.